This T cell receptor beta chain was identified during a study of T cells in Graves' hyperthyroidism and ophthalmopathy. With 4 bases clipped from V and 4 bases from J, the junction kept 12 bases outside the gene matches. The CDR3 runs to 15 residues. CDR1 is DFQATT, CDR2 SNEGSKA, per germline (reference sequence). This clonotype was counted at least ten times. The investigators amplified TCR beta CDR3 regions from RNA transcripts. In the first-round RT-PCR of the TCR CDR3, the HTBI primer set was used. TCRdb re-analysed the multiplex PCR reads in MiXCR, keeping a single row per CDR3 protein. The sample gives around 420,000 distinct CDR3 sequences, around a sixth of which show up once; around 7.7% is in the top ten.

The TCR comes from a woman under 30 with Graves' hyperthyroidism. The sample comprised blood. The rearrangement joins TRBV20-1 to TRBJ2-5, with 7 positions matching TRBD2. The CDR3 coding sequence is TGCAGTGCTACACCGGGACTACGAGCGGGAGAGACCCAGTACTTC. Amino acids: CSATPGLRAGETQYF.